This T cell receptor (beta chain) was identified during a study of T cell changes during pregnancy in multiple sclerosis. This clone has only one observation. The CDR3 is made up of 15 amino acids. The V segment lost 2 bases and the J segment 5 bases; nucleotides outside the gene matches: 7. Germline V gives CDR1 LGHNA, CDR2 YNFKEQ. Only in-frame clones appear in the TCRdb table, and some are missing; sequencing was by immunoSEQ multiplex PCR. The sample lists roughly 56,000 clones, 75% to 95% occurring once. The chain employs TRBV4-2 and TRBJ1-1, with TRBD1 matching 8 bases. The origin of this receptor is a female donor in good health, enrolled as a control in a pregnancy study. Sample: CD4+ T cells from peripheral blood mononuclear cells, taken after pregnancy. The CDR3 DNA reads as TGTGCCAGCAGCCAATTGACAGGGGCGAAGACTGAAGCTTTCTTT. It yields the protein CASSQLTGAKTEAFF.